The T cell receptor (beta chain) described here comes from a study of blood T cells in healthy people across ages. Background on the study: Every two T cells gave about one barcoded beta molecule via template switching.

General study points: TCR beta diversity per million T cells fell roughly linearly with age.

J gave up 2 bases and V 0 bases, and 4 bases lay outside the gene matches. There are 15 residues in the CDR3. Germline CDR1 and CDR2: MNHEY and SVGEGT. With a J-beta primer mix and a sample-barcoded 5' primer, a second PCR ran 7 to 11 cycles. TCRdb independently ran MiXCR on the 5' RACE reads; one entry per CDR3 protein. The data show some 900,000 distinct CDR3 sequences, 40% to 60% seen once. Ranging in age from about 6 to 95, the donors were healthy Caucasian individuals from Russia. With regard to this clonotype: Its antigen is not identified.

Specimen: blood. The chain uses TRBV6-2 or TRBV6-3 and TRBJ2-7; 7 bases line up with TRBD1. The TCR comes from a man aged 25-45 years in good health. The CDR3 sequence: CASSYSTDRPYEQYF. CDR3 nucleotides: TGTGCCAGCAGTTACTCCACGGACAGGCCCTACGAGCAGTACTTC.